These 3 T cell receptor beta chains came from one sample sequenced in a study of technical replicates of blood from a few donors (TCRdb year 2017). The library was generated by the immunoSEQ multiplex PCR assay. The clones in this table, taken by TCRdb from immuneACCESS, are in-frame only. Not every clone is retained; where verified, under half of the shortfall comes from an unresolved V gene, and the cause of the rest is unknown. The sample table holds about 76,000 clones, of which around 90% were seen once. The ten biggest clones cover 0.25% of the sample. Sequencing was done on a sample of T cells isolated from PBMCs. These receptors were obtained from a human donor in good health.

The chain combines TRBV28 with TRBJ2-7; 7 bases match TRBD1. J lost 3 bases, V lost 6 bases, and 8 bases had no gene match. Germline V gene data show CDR1 as MDHEN and CDR2 as SYDVKM. The CDR3 has 14 amino acids. CDR3 DNA: TGTGCCAGCAGATTCTCCGGGACAGTCTACGAGCAGTACTTC. This sequence encodes CASRFSGTVYEQYF.

V and J are TRBV28 and TRBJ2-5; a weak D match, TRBD1 (6 bases). V was pared by 2 bases and J by 1 base, with 11 bases between. This CDR3 region has 15 residues. Germline V gene sequence: CDR1 MDHEN, CDR2 SYDVKM. The CDR3 sequence is CASSLMGQVQETQYF. As DNA, the CDR3 is TGTGCCAGCAGTTTAATGGGACAAGTCCAAGAGACCCAGTACTTC.

The chain uses TRBV7-6 and TRBJ2-7, with TRBD1 identical over 12 bases. Germline V gene sequence: CDR1 SGHVS, CDR2 FNYEAQ. V shed 3 bases and J 3 bases; nucleotides not matched to a gene: 3. This CDR3 contains 15 residues. CDR3 sequence reads: CASSFGTGGLYEQYF. CDR3 nucleotides: TGTGCCAGCAGCTTTGGGACAGGGGGCCTCTACGAGCAGTACTTC. The complete variable domain, with remaining parts taken from reference TRBV7-6 and TRBJ2-7, reads GAGVSQSPRYKVTKRGQDVALRCDPISGHVSLYWYRQALGQGPEFLTYFNYEAQQDKSGLPNDRFSAERPEGSISTLTIQRTEQRDSAMYRCASSFGTGGLYEQYFGPGTRLTVT.